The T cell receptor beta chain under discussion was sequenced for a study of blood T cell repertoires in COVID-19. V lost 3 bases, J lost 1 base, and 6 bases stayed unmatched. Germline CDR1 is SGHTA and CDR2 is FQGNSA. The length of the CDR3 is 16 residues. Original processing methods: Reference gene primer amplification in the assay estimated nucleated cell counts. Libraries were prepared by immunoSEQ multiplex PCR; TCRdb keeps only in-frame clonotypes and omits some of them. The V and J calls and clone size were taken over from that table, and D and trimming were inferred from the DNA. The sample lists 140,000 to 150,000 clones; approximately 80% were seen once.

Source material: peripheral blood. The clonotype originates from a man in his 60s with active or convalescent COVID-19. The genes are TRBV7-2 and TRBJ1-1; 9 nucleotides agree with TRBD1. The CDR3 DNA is TGTGCCAGCAGCTTCACAGGGGGCGTTGAGAACACTGAAGCTTTCTTT. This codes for CASSFTGGVENTEAFF.